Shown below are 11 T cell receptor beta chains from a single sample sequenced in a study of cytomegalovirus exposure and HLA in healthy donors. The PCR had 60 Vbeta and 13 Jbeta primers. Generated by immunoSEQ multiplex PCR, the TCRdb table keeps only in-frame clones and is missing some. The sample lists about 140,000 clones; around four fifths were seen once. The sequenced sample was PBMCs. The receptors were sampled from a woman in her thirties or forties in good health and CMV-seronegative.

The CDR3 sequence is CASSFRGRPSGGELFF. For the CDR3, the DNA is TGTGCCAGCAGCTTTCGCGGGAGGCCCAGTGGGGGGGAGCTGTTTTTT. The chain couples TRBV7-9 to TRBJ2-2, with 8 bases identical to TRBD2. This CDR3 is built from 16 residues. The V and J ends lost 3 bases and 8 bases, in that order; junction bases with no gene match: 11. Per the germline V gene, CDR1 is SEHNR and CDR2 is FQNEAQ (reference sequence).

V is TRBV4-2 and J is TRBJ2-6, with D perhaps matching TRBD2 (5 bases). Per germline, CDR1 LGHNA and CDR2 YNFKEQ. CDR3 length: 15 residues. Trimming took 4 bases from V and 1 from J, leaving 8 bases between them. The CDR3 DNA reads TGTGCCAGCAGCCGACCGGGGTCTGGGGCCAACGTCCTGACTTTC. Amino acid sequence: CASSRPGSGANVLTF.

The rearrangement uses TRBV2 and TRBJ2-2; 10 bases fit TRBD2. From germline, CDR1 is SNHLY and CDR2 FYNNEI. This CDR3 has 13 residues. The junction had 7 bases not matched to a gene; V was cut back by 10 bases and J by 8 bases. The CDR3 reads CATKEREGGELFF. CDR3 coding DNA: TGTGCCACCAAAGAGCGGGAGGGGGGGGAGCTGTTTTTT.

For the CDR3, the DNA is TGTGCCAGTAGTCCCCGGACAGGGTTGGGCAATCAGCCCCAGCATTTT. Amino acid sequence: CASSPRTGLGNQPQHF. The chain carries TRBV19 and TRBJ1-5, with TRBD1 identical over 8 bases. The CDR3 has 16 residues. V lost 5 bases and J lost 2; bases outside the gene matches: 8. Germline V gene sequence: CDR1 LNHDA, CDR2 SQIVND (reference sequence).

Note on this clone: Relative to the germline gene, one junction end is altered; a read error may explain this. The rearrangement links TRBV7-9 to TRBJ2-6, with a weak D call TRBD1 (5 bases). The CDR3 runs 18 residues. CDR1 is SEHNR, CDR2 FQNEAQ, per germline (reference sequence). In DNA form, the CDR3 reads TGTGCCAGCAGCTTAGGTAAAGGAATAAGCTCTGGGGCCAACGGCCTGACTTTC. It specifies CASSLGKGISSGANGLTF.

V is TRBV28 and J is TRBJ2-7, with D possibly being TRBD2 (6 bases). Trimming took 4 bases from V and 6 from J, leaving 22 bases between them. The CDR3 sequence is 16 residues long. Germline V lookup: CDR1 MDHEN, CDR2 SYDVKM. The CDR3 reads CASSWDWGTRLLEQYF. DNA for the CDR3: TGTGCCAGCAGTTGGGACTGGGGAACTAGACTTCTCGAGCAGTACTTC.

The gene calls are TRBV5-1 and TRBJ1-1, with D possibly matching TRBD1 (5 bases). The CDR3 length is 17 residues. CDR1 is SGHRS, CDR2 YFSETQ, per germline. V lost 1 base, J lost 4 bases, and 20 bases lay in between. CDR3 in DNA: TGCGCCAGCAGCTTGAATGCGGGGCTGGTTGTTCGCACTGAAGCTTTCTTT. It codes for CASSLNAGLVVRTEAFF.

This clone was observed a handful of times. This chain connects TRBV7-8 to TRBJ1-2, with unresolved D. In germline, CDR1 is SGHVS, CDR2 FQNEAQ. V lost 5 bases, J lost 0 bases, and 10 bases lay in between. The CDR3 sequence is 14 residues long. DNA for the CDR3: TGTGCCAGCAGCCTGACGGGAGCTAACTATGGCTACACCTTC. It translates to CASSLTGANYGYTF.

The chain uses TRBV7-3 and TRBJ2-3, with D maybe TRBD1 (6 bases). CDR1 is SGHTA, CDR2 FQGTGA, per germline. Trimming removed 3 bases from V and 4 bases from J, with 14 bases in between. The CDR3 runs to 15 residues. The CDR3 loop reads CASSFYRAGSDTQYF. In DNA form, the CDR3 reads TGTGCCAGCAGCTTTTACAGGGCCGGGTCAGATACGCAGTATTTT.

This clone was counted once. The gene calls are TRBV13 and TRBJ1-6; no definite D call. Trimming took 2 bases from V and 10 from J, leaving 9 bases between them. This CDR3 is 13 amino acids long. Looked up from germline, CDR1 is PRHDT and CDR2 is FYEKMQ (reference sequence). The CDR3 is CASSLSRNSPLHF. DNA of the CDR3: TGTGCCAGCAGCTTATCGCGAAACTCACCCCTCCACTTT.

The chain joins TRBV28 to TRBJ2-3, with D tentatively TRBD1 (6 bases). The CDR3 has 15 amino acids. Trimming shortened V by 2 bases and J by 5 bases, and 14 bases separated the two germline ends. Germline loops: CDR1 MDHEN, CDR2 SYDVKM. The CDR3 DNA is TGTGCCAGCAGTTTACCTGGAGAGGGGGTAGATACGCAGTATTTT. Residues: CASSLPGEGVDTQYF. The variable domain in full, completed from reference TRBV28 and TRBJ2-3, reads DVKVTQSSRYLVKRTGEKVFLECVQDMDHENMFWYRQDPGLGLRLIYFSYDVKMKEKGDIPEGYSVSREKKERFSLILESASTNQTSMYLCASSLPGEGVDTQYFGPGTRLTVL.